This T cell receptor (beta chain) was sequenced for a study of blood T cell repertoires in COVID-19. The repertoire was sequenced with immunoSEQ multiplex PCR; TCRdb's copy has only in-frame clones and lacks some. This table has around 300,000 clones, roughly 90% appearing once. The CDR3 covers 13 residues. J lost 1 base, V lost 9 bases, and 4 bases had no gene match. The TCR originated in a man aged 50 to 59 with acute or convalescent COVID-19. V is TRBV12-3 or TRBV12-4 and J is TRBJ1-1; TRBD1 matches 8 bases. Sequenced sample: peripheral blood. CDR3 DNA sequence: TGTGCCAGTCGGACAGGGTGGAACACTGAAGCTTTCTTT. It encodes CASRTGWNTEAFF.